This TCR beta chain was obtained from a study of T cell responses to AZD1222 COVID-19 vaccine. With 7 bases removed from V and 4 bases from J, the gap between germline ends came to 17 bases. CDR1 is SGHRS and CDR2 is YFSETQ in the germline V gene. This CDR3 is 14 amino acids long. Data came from immunoSEQ multiplex PCR; TCRdb stores just in-frame clones and leaves some out. The table has 150,000 or so clones, less than 90% seen once. This clonotype was sampled from an adult in good health. V and J are TRBV5-1 and TRBJ1-2; no clear D gene. The input for sequencing was peripheral blood, taken on day 0 of MenACWY control vaccination. The CDR3, as DNA: TGCGCCAGCGCCCCACCGGGCTCCGGCTATGGCTACACCTTC. Amino acids: CASAPPGSGYGYTF.